Listed below are T cell receptor beta chains from one sample, sequenced in a study of CD8 T cells in ankylosing spondylitis. TCRdb analysed the 5' RACE reads with MiXCR anew, one entry per CDR3 protein. The sample holds about 750,000 distinct CDR3 sequences, 15% to 20% seen once. Sequenced sample: blood, either unsorted or a sorted T cell fraction (not recorded which). These receptors were taken from a male donor with ankylosing spondylitis. Both conserved end residues are part of each CDR3. The D gene is left open where the match is weak. Size tells how often a clone was seen (once, few, many) or the class of an expanded clone, and some rows leave it out.

>few|TRBJ2-3|TRBV5-1|NA
CASSLEGSGDTQYF
TGCGCCAGCAGCTTGGAAGGGAGTGGAGATACGCAGTATTTT
>NA|TRBJ2-2|TRBV27|NA
CASGFGGHRAGELFF
TGTGCCAGCGGCTTCGGGGGGCACAGAGCTGGGGAGCTGTTTTTT
>few|TRBJ2-7|TRBV12-3/TRBV12-4|NA
CASSFEAGWGSEQYF
TGTGCCAGCAGTTTTGAGGCCGGTTGGGGTTCCGAGCAGTACTTC
>NA|TRBJ1-2|TRBV7-9|NA
CASSFSGAPNYGYTF
TGTGCCAGCAGCTTTAGCGGTGCCCCTAACTATGGCTACACCTTC
>few|TRBJ1-2|TRBV9|NA
CASSRVFNGGYTF
TGTGCCAGCAGTCGAGTCTTCAATGGAGGCTACACCTTC
>NA|TRBJ1-5|TRBV2|NA
CASSWVRGNQPQHF
TGTGCCAGCAGCTGGGTTCGAGGGAATCAGCCCCAGCATTTT
>few|TRBJ2-1|TRBV12-3/TRBV12-4|TRBD2
CASSLGPSGDEQFF
TGTGCCAGCAGTTTAGGGCCTAGCGGCGATGAGCAGTTCTTC
>few|TRBJ2-1|TRBV5-1|TRBD2
CASLLAGTYNEQFF
TGCGCCAGTTTACTAGCGGGGACCTACAATGAGCAGTTCTTC
>NA|TRBJ2-1|TRBV9|TRBD2
CASSVASGRGDYNEQFF
TGTGCCAGCAGCGTAGCGAGCGGGAGAGGCGACTACAATGAGCAGTTCTTC
>NA|TRBJ2-2|TRBV5-6|NA
CASSLMGLGAGELFF
TGTGCCAGCAGCTTGATGGGGTTGGGGGCCGGGGAGCTGTTTTTT
>few|TRBJ2-3|TRBV11-1|NA
CASSLGPGTQYF
TGTGCCAGCAGCTTAGGTCCAGGAACGCAGTATTTT
>NA|TRBJ2-3|TRBV10-3|NA
CAISEGEGIGTDTQYF
TGTGCCATCAGTGAGGGGGAAGGCATAGGGACAGATACGCAGTATTTT
>few|TRBJ1-4|TRBV28|NA
CASSLSLEKLFF
TGTGCCAGCAGTTTGAGCCTGGAAAAACTGTTTTTT
>NA|TRBJ1-4|TRBV6-5|NA
CASSYRGGANEKLFF
TGTGCCAGCAGTTACCGAGGGGGGGCTAATGAAAAACTGTTTTTT
>few|TRBJ1-3|TRBV20-1|NA
CSARGASRVDTIYF
TGCAGTGCCAGAGGGGCCTCCCGGGTCGACACCATATATTTT
>NA|TRBJ1-1|TRBV18|NA
CASSADRLNTEAFF
TGTGCCAGCTCAGCTGACAGGCTAAACACTGAAGCTTTCTTT
>few|TRBJ1-5|TRBV27|TRBD1
CASSLTGTNQPQHF
TGTGCCAGCAGTTTGACAGGGACCAATCAGCCCCAGCATTTT
>few|TRBJ2-3|TRBV12-3/TRBV12-4|TRBD2
CASSSGTRALDTQYF
TGTGCCAGCAGTTCCGGGACTAGAGCACTAGATACGCAGTATTTT
>NA|TRBJ1-5|TRBV15|NA
CATSRDWSAGSNQPQHF
TGTGCCACCAGCAGAGATTGGAGTGCGGGGAGCAATCAGCCCCAGCATTTT
>NA|TRBJ2-7|TRBV10-3|NA
CAISRSTYEQYF
TGTGCCATCAGTCGGTCGACCTACGAGCAGTACTTC
>NA|TRBJ1-2|TRBV27|TRBD1
CASGEGGRNYGYTF
TGTGCCAGCGGGGAAGGGGGCCGGAACTATGGCTACACCTTC
>NA|TRBJ2-7|TRBV5-1|NA
CASSPSRPGHYEQYF
TGCGCCAGCAGCCCCTCGCGCCCAGGTCACTACGAGCAGTACTTC
>NA|TRBJ2-1|TRBV7-9|NA
CASSQEDEQFF
TGTGCCAGCAGCCAAGAGGATGAGCAGTTCTTC
>few|TRBJ2-1|TRBV9|TRBD2
CASSVGGSGGPPWNEQFF
TGTGCCAGCAGCGTAGGGGGTAGCGGGGGCCCGCCGTGGAATGAGCAGTTCTTC
>NA|TRBJ2-7|TRBV6-1|NA
CASRSWEDSYEQYF
TGTGCCAGCCGATCCTGGGAGGACTCCTACGAGCAGTACTTC
>NA|TRBJ2-3|TRBV28|TRBD1
CASSLYGTGGFTQYF
TGTGCCAGCAGTTTATACGGGACAGGGGGCTTTACGCAGTATTTT
>NA|TRBJ1-6|TRBV12-3/TRBV12-4|NA
CASSLGQGQSPLHF
TGTGCCAGCAGTTTAGGGCAGGGCCAATCACCCCTCCACTTT
>once|TRBJ1-5|TRBV3-1|NA
CASSLAQKTTSSSNQPQHF
TGTGCCAGCAGCCTCGCACAGAAAACAACCTCTAGTAGCAATCAGCCCCAGCATTTT
>NA|TRBJ2-5|TRBV7-6|TRBD1
CASSWEDRAQETQYF
TGTGCCAGCAGCTGGGAGGACAGGGCCCAAGAGACCCAGTACTTC
>few|TRBJ2-3|TRBV4-2|NA
CASSQDVGSSDTQYF
TGTGCCAGCAGCCAAGATGTAGGTTCTTCAGATACGCAGTATTTT
>few|TRBJ2-1|TRBV12-3/TRBV12-4|NA
CASSLGTVRPYNEQFF
TGTGCCAGCAGTTTAGGGACAGTACGCCCCTACAATGAGCAGTTCTTC
>NA|TRBJ1-2|TRBV28|NA
CASSDGGTPIYYGYTF
TGTGCCAGCAGTGACGGAGGGACCCCTATATACTATGGCTACACCTTC
>NA|TRBJ2-3|TRBV20-1|NA
CSARGRVQGTQYF
TGCAGTGCTAGAGGGAGGGTCCAAGGTACGCAGTATTTT
>NA|TRBJ1-1|TRBV11-2|NA
CASSSLMGDTEAFF
TGTGCCAGCAGCTCTTTGATGGGGGACACTGAAGCTTTCTTT
>few|TRBJ2-1|TRBV28|TRBD2
CASSFMASGTHNEQFF
TGTGCCAGCAGTTTTATGGCTAGCGGGACGCACAATGAGCAGTTCTTC
>few|TRBJ2-1|TRBV5-1|NA
CASSLGGAGSYNEQFF
TGCGCCAGCAGCTTGGGTGGGGCTGGATCCTACAATGAGCAGTTCTTC
>few|TRBJ1-2|TRBV4-2|NA
CASSQVGGNGYTF
TGTGCCAGCAGCCAAGTAGGAGGGAATGGCTACACCTTC
>few|TRBJ2-3|TRBV4-1|TRBD2
CASSQEGPPSGGGQATQYF
TGCGCCAGCAGCCAAGAAGGGCCTCCGAGCGGGGGCGGCCAGGCTACGCAGTATTTT
>NA|TRBJ1-1|TRBV6-1|NA
CASRRQRSTEAFF
TGTGCCAGCAGAAGACAGCGGAGCACTGAAGCTTTCTTT
>NA|TRBJ2-3|TRBV9|NA
CASSVEAIGAGSTDTQYF
TGTGCCAGCAGCGTAGAGGCAATAGGGGCGGGGAGCACAGATACGCAGTATTTT
>NA|TRBJ2-2|TRBV27|NA
CASRAEFRWTGELFF
TGTGCCAGCAGGGCCGAGTTTAGGTGGACCGGGGAGCTGTTTTTT
>few|TRBJ1-1|TRBV6-1|NA
CASSAWNTEAFF
TGTGCCAGCAGCGCATGGAACACTGAAGCTTTCTTT
>few|TRBJ1-6|TRBV4-2|NA
CASSQESGGESPLHF
TGTGCCAGCAGCCAAGAGTCAGGTGGAGAATCACCCCTCCACTTT
>NA|TRBJ2-5|TRBV18|TRBD2
CASSPLTSGISVEETQYF
TGTGCCAGCTCACCATTGACTAGCGGGATAAGTGTGGAAGAGACCCAGTACTTC
>NA|TRBJ1-2|TRBV12-3/TRBV12-4|TRBD1
CASSRTGVNGYTF
TGTGCCAGCAGCCGGACAGGGGTAAACGGCTACACCTTC
>NA|TRBJ2-7|TRBV29-1|NA
CSVEGTGINEQYF
TGCAGCGTTGAGGGAACGGGGATCAACGAGCAGTACTTC
>NA|TRBJ1-4|TRBV12-3/TRBV12-4|NA
CASSLRDKLFF
TGTGCCAGCAGTTTAAGGGACAAACTGTTTTTT